The 10 T cell receptor beta chains reported below all come from one sample, sequenced in a study of blood T cell repertoires in COVID-19. Using immunoSEQ multiplex PCR, the repertoire was profiled, and TCRdb retains in-frame clones only, with some absent. In the table there are under 200,000 clones, roughly 86% of which are singletons. The sample consisted of peripheral blood. The receptors were sampled from a middle-aged man with active or convalescent COVID-19.

The chain carries TRBV2 and TRBJ1-5; D gene uncertain. Germline lookup yields CDR1 SNHLY and CDR2 FYNNEI. Trimming stripped 3 bases from V and 0 bases from J, with 9 bases between. This CDR3 has 15 amino acids. The CDR3 is CASSDGQYSNQPQHF. CDR3 nucleotides: TGTGCCAGCAGTGATGGGCAGTATAGCAATCAGCCCCAGCATTTT.

The chain carries TRBV4-2 and TRBJ2-1; TRBD2 aligns across 16 bases. Germline V CDR1 and CDR2: LGHNA, YNFKEQ. The CDR3 is 19 residues long. The V and J ends lost 1 base and 4 bases, in that order; junction bases with no gene match: 7. CDR3 amino acids: CASSQGGGTSGGAYNEQFF. Written as DNA, the CDR3 is TGTGCCAGCAGCCAAGGAGGCGGGACTAGCGGGGGGGCGTACAATGAGCAGTTCTTC.

The CDR3 sequence: CASRGSGAAGNTIYF. CDR3 DNA sequence: TGCGCCAGCAGAGGAAGCGGGGCGGCTGGAAACACCATATATTTT. The chain employs TRBV5-1 and TRBJ1-3, with a tentative D call TRBD1 (5 bases). This CDR3 has 15 residues. Germline loops: CDR1 SGHRS, CDR2 YFSETQ. Trimming left V 5 bases short and J 2 bases short, with 14 bases between.

The J gene is TRBJ2-6, the V gene TRBV19; 7 nucleotides line up with TRBD1. The CDR3 consists of 15 residues. Germline CDR1 reads LNHDA; CDR2 reads SQIVND (reference sequence). The V and J ends lost 6 bases and 0 bases, in that order; junction bases with no gene match: 2. The CDR3 here is CASSWDSSGANVLTF. In DNA form, the CDR3 reads TGTGCCAGTAGCTGGGACAGCTCTGGGGCCAACGTCCTGACTTTC.

In this sample, this clone turned up a few times. The J gene is TRBJ1-5, the V gene TRBV6-1; D gene uncertain. Germline V gene data show CDR1 as MNHNS and CDR2 as SASEGT. V was cut by 6 bases and J by 2 bases, with 14 bases left in between. The CDR3 contains 15 residues. The CDR3 coding sequence is TGTGCCAGCAGCCGGGGTGAAGAAGGCAATCAGCCCCAGCATTTT. It translates to CASSRGEEGNQPQHF.

The chain is built from TRBV9 and TRBJ1-3; the D gene is possibly TRBD1 (5 bases). Trimming removed 2 bases at V and 4 bases at J, with 19 bases between. CDR3 size: 17 residues. Per the germline V gene, CDR1 is SGDLS and CDR2 is YYNGEE. This CDR3 is CASSVEWRGGKGNTIYF. As DNA, the CDR3 is TGTGCCAGCAGCGTCGAGTGGCGGGGCGGAAAAGGAAACACCATATATTTT.

This clone was counted a single time. The genes are TRBV9 and TRBJ2-5; 8 nucleotides align to TRBD2. Losses at the gene ends were 0 bases for V and 4 bases for J; bases not matched to a gene: 17. There are 19 residues in the CDR3. CDR1 and CDR2 from the germline V gene are SGDLS and YYNGEE. The CDR3 region is CASSVAPRGAGAGGETQYF. The CDR3 region has the DNA TGTGCCAGCAGCGTAGCCCCTCGGGGGGCGGGGGCGGGAGGAGAGACCCAGTACTTC.

This chain links TRBV30 with TRBJ2-7; 7 nucleotides line up with TRBD1. Looked up from germline, CDR1 is GTSNPN and CDR2 is SVGIG (reference sequence). J was trimmed by 0 bases and V by 0 bases; bases with no gene match: 8. This CDR3 comprises 16 residues. CDR3 in amino acids: CAWSVRQGVPSYEQYF. The CDR3 DNA reads TGTGCCTGGAGTGTACGGCAGGGGGTCCCCTCCTACGAGCAGTACTTC.

The V gene is TRBV6-9, the J gene TRBJ2-2, with TRBD2 matching 11 bases. In germline, CDR1 is MNHGY, CDR2 SVAAGI. After removal of 6 bases from V and 5 bases from J, the junction contained 11 bases not matched to a gene. There are 17 residues in the CDR3. The CDR3 sequence is CASSPRFSGRGTGELFF. In DNA form, the CDR3 reads TGTGCCAGCAGCCCCCGTTTTAGCGGGAGGGGGACCGGGGAGCTGTTTTTT.

There are a few counts of this clone. The V and J genes are TRBV12-3 or TRBV12-4 and TRBJ2-7, with D maybe TRBD1 (5 bases). Trimming left V 1 base short and J 7 bases short, with 11 bases between. This CDR3 region has 13 residues. CDR3: CASSLEGYWEQYF. The DNA for the CDR3 is TGTGCCAGCAGTTTAGAGGGGTACTGGGAGCAGTACTTC.